This T cell receptor beta chain was observed in a study of vaccination and CD4 T cells after COVID-19. Germline-derived CDR1 and CDR2 are SQVTM and ANQGSEA. The CDR3 contains 14 residues. Trimming at V came to 5 bases and at J to 1 base, leaving 8 bases not matched to a gene. Indicated treatment: roughly nine-day PBMC culture with coronavirus spike peptide pools or control peptides (ViraFEST assay). Cultured CD4+ T-cell DNA underwent Oncomine TCR Beta short-read sequencing. TCRdb itself ran the PCR reads through MiXCR, one entry per CDR3 protein. The sample lists some 25,000 distinct CDR3 sequences, 45% to 50% occurring once. As to this clonotype: Antigen specificity is unknown.

The TCR comes from a human donor who had recovered from COVID-19. The sample consisted of CD4+ T cells from blood, cultured in vitro. The chain links TRBV29-1 to TRBJ2-7; 7 bases line up with TRBD1. Written as DNA, the CDR3 is TGCAGCGTTAATAAACAGGGGCCTTCCTACGAGCAGTACTTC. Its translation is CSVNKQGPSYEQYF.